This T cell receptor beta chain appears in the sequencing data of a study of Tregs in tolerant kidney transplant recipients. General study points: Findings come from small patient numbers and require larger validation. Activated donor B cell expansion appeared to reveal the most relevant donor-specific TCRbeta repertoire.

The nonmyeloablative bone marrow transplants came from related graft donors, with transient mixed chimerism. Thawed PBMCs were FACS-sorted into unstimulated CD4+CD25+CD127- regulatory T cells, CD4+CD25- non-regulatory cells, CD4 and CD8 cells. On this clone: Its target is unknown. The read is 3 residues too short to cover the CDR3 end, so that end is filled in from the germline J gene.

The repertoire was sequenced with immunoSEQ multiplex PCR; TCRdb's copy has only in-frame clones and lacks some. The data include fewer than 7,000 clones; the top ten clones carry over 5%. V lost 6 bases to trimming and J lost 1 base; unmatched junction nucleotides: 4. This CDR3 has 15 residues. Looked up from germline, CDR1 is MNHEY and CDR2 is SVGEGT. Sequences were derived from CD4+ T cells from blood (PBMCs), sampled 6 months after the transplant. The clonotype was recovered from a human patient who received a combined kidney and bone marrow transplant. Some T cells may be graft donor cells. J is TRBJ2-5 and V is TRBV6-2 or TRBV6-3; 11 bases fit TRBD2. CDR3 DNA, as far as it was read: TGTGCCAGCAGATTAGCGGGAGGGCCCCAAGAGACC. Translating it yields CASRLAGGPQET. The whole CDR3 sequence is CASRLAGGPQETQYF.